This T cell receptor (beta chain) is from a study of cytomegalovirus exposure and HLA in healthy donors. The CDR3 runs to 12 residues. Germline CDR1 reads MNHNS; CDR2 reads SASEGT. Trimming at V came to 8 bases and at J to 7 bases, leaving 5 bases not matched to a gene. It was with 60 Vbeta and 13 Jbeta primers that the PCR ran. This table comes from immunoSEQ multiplex PCR, and its TCRdb copy is limited to in-frame clones, with some not included. The sample contains around 65,000 clones, around four fifths of which appear only once. The chain links TRBV6-1 to TRBJ1-1; 9 bases fit TRBD1. The receptor was derived from a woman aged 30 to 39 in good health and CMV-seronegative. The specimen sequenced was PBMCs. The CDR3 sequence: CASGTGGHEAFF. The CDR3 DNA reads as TGTGCCAGCGGTACAGGGGGCCATGAAGCTTTCTTT.